The entry below gives a single T cell receptor beta chain sequence along with its context. Its specific antigen is unknown. No base qualities exist here, and no much larger clone lies one base off it. One collaborating source in Seattle enrolled patients while the patients were actively infected and followed the patients over time throughout the course of disease. Collaborating institutions collected whole blood in K2EDTA tubes following their own protocols. For TCRbeta analysis, collaborators shipped samples in one of three forms: frozen whole blood, isolated PBMCs, or DNA extracted from either of those sample types. These data originate in a study of blood T cell repertoires in COVID-19 (TCRdb year 2020). Regarding the complete study: Samples from collaborators originated in the United States, Italy and Spain and spanned both the acute and convalescent phases of COVID-19. The material from the prospective study consisted of cDNA or gDNA derived from T cells, B-cell-depleted T cells, or PBMCs. Deeply sampled blood TCRbeta repertoires from subjects exposed to, actively infected with, or recovered from COVID-19 were included in the dataset. The repertoires were released in a freely available public database intended as a resource for research on the immune response to SARS-CoV-2. Samples were obtained from the ongoing ImmuneRACE study (first 160 participants) and from about 1,300 subjects provided by 6 global collaborators. Sample metadata almost always included a de-identified subject ID, COVID-19 status, age in years and sex. Where HLA class I and class II types were available, the types were taken from metadata supplied by the sample provider, not from assay-based typing. Findings and caveats that apply to the study as a whole: How much clinical and demographic metadata was included differed by source and by participant, and the metadata was provided uncurated.

The immunoSEQ Assay, a bias-controlled multiplex PCR, was used to amplify TCRbeta CDR3 regions from genomic DNA. The source study handled its data this way. Nucleated cell counts per sample were estimated from amplification of reference gene primers within the assay. Sequence reads were collapsed and filtered to measure the absolute abundance of every unique TCRbeta CDR3 rearrangement. For each sample, productive Simpson clonality was calculated as the square root of Simpson's diversity index across productive rearrangements. TCRdb stores this immuneACCESS table with in-frame sequences only. Part of the clones is absent; in the studies checked, under half of the shortfall reflects unresolved V genes, and no reason is known for the rest. The V and J calls and clone size were taken over from that table, and D and trimming were inferred from the DNA. The sample table holds 250,000 to 350,000 clones, of which approximately 84% were seen once. The ten biggest clones cover 1.4% to 1.5% of the sample.

Sequenced: peripheral blood. This TCR came from a human donor with COVID-19, enrolled during active disease. The donor label of this sample is uncertain.

The CDR3 protein sequence reads: CASSQVLQAEQFF. The nucleotide sequence is given as TGCGCCAGCAGCCAAGTGCTCCAAGCTGAGCAGTTCTTC. The chain was built from TRBV4-3 and TRBJ2-1; the D gene assignment is ambiguous. The germline V gene encodes CDR1 LGHNA and CDR2 YSLEER. The germline ends are 10 bases apart after V is trimmed by 1 base and J by 9 bases. Including cysteine and phenylalanine, the CDR3 has 13 amino acids. The kept DNA is CDR3 alone, 39 bases in frame from the first base.